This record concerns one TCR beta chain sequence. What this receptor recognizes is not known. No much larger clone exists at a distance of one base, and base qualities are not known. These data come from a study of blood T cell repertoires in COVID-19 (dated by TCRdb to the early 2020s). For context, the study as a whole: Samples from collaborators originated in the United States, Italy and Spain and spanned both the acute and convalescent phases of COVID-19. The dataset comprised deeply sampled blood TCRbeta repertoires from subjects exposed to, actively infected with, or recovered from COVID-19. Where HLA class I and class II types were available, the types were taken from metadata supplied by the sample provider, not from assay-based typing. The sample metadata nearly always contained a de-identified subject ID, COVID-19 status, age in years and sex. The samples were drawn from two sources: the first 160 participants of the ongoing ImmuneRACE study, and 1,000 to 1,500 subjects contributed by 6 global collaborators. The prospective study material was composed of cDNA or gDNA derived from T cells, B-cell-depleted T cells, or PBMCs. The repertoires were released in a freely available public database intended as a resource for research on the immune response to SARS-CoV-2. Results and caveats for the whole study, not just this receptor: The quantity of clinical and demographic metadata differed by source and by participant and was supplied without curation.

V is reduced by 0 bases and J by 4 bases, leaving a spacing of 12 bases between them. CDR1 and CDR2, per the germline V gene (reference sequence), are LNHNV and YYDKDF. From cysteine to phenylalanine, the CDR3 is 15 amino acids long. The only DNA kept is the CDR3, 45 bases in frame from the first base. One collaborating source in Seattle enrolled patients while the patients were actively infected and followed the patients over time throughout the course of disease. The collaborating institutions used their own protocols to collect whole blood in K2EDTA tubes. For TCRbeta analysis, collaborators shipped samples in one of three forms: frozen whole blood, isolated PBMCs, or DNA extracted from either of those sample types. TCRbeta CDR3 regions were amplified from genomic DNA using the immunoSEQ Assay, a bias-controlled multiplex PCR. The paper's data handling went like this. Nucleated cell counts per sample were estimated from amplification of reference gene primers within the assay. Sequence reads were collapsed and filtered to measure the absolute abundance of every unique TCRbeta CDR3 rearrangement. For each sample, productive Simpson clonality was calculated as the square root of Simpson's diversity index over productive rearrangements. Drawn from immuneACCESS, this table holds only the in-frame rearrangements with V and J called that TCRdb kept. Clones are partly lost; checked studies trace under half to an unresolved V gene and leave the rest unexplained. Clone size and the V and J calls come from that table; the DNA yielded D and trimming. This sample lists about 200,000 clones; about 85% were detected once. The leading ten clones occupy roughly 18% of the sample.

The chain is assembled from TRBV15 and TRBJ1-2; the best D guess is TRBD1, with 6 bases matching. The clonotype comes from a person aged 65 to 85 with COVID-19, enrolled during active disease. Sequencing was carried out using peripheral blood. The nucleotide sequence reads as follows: TGTGCCACCAGCAGAGATGGGGGCACGGCCTATGGCTACACCTTC. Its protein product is CATSRDGGTAYGYTF.